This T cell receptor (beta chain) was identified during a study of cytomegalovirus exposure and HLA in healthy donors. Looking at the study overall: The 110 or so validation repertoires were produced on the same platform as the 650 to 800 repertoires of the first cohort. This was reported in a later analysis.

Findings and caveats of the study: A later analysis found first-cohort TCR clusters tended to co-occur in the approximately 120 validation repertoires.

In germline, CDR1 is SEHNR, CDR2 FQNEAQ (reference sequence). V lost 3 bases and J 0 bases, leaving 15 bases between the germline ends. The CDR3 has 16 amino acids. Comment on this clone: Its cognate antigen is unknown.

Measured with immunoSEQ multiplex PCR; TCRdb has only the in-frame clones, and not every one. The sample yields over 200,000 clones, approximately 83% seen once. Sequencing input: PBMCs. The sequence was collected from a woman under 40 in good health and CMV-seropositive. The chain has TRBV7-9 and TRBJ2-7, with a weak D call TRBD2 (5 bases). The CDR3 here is CASSLPRGMTSYEQYF. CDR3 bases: TGTGCCAGCAGCTTGCCTCGAGGGATGACCTCCTACGAGCAGTACTTC. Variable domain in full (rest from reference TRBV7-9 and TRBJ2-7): DTGVSQNPRHKITKRGQNVTFRCDPISEHNRLYWYRQTLGQGPEFLTYFQNEAQLEKSRLLSDRFSAERPKGSFSTLEIQRTEQGDSAMYLCASSLPRGMTSYEQYFGPGTRLTVT.